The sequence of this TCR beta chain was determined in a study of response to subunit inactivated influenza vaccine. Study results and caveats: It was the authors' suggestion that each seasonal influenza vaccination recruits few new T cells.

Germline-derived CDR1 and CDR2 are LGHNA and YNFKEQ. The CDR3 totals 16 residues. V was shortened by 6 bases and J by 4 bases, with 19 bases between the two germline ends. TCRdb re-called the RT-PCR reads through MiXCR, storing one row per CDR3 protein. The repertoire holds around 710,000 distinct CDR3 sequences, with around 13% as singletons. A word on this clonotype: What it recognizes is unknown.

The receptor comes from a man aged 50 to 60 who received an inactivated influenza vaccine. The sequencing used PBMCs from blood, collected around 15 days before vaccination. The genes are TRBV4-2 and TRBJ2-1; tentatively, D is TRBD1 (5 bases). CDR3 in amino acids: CASRLDTSTRYNEQFF. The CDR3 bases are TGTGCCAGCAGATTGGACACAAGTACTCGGTACAATGAGCAGTTCTTC.